The T cell receptor (beta chain) under discussion was sequenced for a study of blood T cells in healthy people across ages. A sample-barcoded 5' primer and a J-beta primer mix were used in a second PCR of about 6 to 11 cycles. Individual samples furnished no less than 2.5 million CDR3-containing paired-end reads apiece. MiXCR was run by TCRdb on the 5' RACE reads, yielding one entry per CDR3 protein. The top ten clones hold about 21% of a sample with fewer than 2,000,000 distinct CDR3 sequences, 39% of them seen once. Between the trimmed V and J ends, which lost 4 bases and 1 base, there was a span of 14 bases. The germline V gene encodes CDR1 SQVTM and CDR2 ANQGSEA. The CDR3 totals 14 residues.

The receptor was derived from a human donor in good health. The chain links TRBV29-1 to TRBJ2-7, with D possibly matching TRBD1 (6 bases). The sequenced material came from blood. The DNA for the CDR3 is TGCAGCGTTGCCCGGACAGCCTCATCCTACGAGCAGTACTTC. Translated, it gives CSVARTASSYEQYF.